Listed here is a single TCR beta chain. Using immunoSEQ multiplex PCR, the repertoire was profiled, and TCRdb retains in-frame clones only, with some absent. The sample carries 200,000 to 250,000 clones, about 89% recorded once. This sample was included in a study of cytomegalovirus exposure and HLA in healthy donors. V lost 0 bases, J lost 2 bases, and 8 bases lay in between. The germline gives CDR1 SGHVS, CDR2 FQNEAQ. There are 15 residues in the CDR3. The receptor was isolated from a woman aged 18 to 35 in good health and CMV-seronegative. The J gene is TRBJ1-5, the V gene TRBV7-8; D remains unclear. Sequencing was carried out using PBMCs. The CDR3 loop reads CASSLAPRGNQPQHF. The CDR3 DNA sequence: TGTGCCAGCAGCTTAGCGCCCCGAGGCAATCAGCCCCAGCATTTT.